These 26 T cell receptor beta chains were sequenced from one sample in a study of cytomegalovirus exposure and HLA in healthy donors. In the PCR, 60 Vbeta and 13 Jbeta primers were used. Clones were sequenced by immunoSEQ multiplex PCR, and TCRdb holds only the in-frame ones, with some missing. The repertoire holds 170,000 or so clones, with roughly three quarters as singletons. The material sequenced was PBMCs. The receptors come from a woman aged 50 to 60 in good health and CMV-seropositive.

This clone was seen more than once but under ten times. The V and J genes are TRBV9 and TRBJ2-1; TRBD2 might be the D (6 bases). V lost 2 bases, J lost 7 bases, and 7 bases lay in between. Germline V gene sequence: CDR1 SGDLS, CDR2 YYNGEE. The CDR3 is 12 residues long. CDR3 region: CASSVGSNEQFF. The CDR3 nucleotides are TGTGCCAGCAGCGTCGGGAGTAATGAGCAGTTCTTC.

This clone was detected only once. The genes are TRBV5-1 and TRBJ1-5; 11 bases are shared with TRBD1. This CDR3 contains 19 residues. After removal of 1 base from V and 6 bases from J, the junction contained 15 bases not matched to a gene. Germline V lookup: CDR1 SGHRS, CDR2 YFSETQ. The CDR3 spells CASSLITGTGGASPQPQHF. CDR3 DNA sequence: TGCGCCAGCAGCTTGATAACCGGGACAGGGGGTGCATCTCCTCAGCCCCAGCATTTT.

The CDR3 spells CASSQVAGASNQPQHF. The CDR3 DNA sequence: TGTGCCAGCAGCCAAGTGGCAGGGGCATCAAATCAGCCCCAGCATTTT. The V call is TRBV4-2, the J call TRBJ1-5, with a tentative D call TRBD1 (6 bases). V was clipped by 1 base and J by 4 bases, with 14 bases between them. This CDR3 has 16 residues. CDR1 is LGHNA and CDR2 is YNFKEQ in the germline V gene.

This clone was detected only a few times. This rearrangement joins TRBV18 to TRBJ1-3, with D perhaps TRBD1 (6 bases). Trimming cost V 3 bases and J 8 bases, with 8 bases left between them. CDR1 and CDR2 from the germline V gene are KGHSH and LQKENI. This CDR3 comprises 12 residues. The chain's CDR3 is CASSPWTDTIYF. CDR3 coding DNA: TGTGCCAGCTCACCCTGGACAGACACCATATATTTT.

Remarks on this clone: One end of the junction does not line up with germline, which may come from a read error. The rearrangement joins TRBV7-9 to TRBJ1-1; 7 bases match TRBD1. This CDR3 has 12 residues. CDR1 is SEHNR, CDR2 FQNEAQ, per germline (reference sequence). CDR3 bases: TGTTCCAGCAGCCGACAGGGTGCTGAAGCTTTCTTT. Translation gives CSSSRQGAEAFF. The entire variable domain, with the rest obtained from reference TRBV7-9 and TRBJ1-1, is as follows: DTGVSQNPRHKITKRGQNVTFRCDPISEHNRLYWYRQTLGQGPEFLTYFQNEAQLEKSRLLSDRFSAERPKGSFSTLEIQRTEQGDSAMYLCSSSRQGAEAFFGQGTRLTVV.

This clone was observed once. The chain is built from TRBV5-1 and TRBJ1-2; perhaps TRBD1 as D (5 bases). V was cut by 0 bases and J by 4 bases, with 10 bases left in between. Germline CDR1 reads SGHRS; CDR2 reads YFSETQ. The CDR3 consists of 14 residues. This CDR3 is CASSLEGVGYGYTF. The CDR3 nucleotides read TGCGCCAGCAGCTTGGAAGGGGTAGGCTATGGCTACACCTTC.

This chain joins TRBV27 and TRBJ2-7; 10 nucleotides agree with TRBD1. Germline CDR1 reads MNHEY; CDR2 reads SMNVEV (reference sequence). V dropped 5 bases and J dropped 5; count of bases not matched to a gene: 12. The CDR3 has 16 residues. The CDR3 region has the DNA TGTGCCAGCAGTCGGGCTGCCGGGACAGGGGTCCACGAGCAGTACTTC. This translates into CASSRAAGTGVHEQYF.

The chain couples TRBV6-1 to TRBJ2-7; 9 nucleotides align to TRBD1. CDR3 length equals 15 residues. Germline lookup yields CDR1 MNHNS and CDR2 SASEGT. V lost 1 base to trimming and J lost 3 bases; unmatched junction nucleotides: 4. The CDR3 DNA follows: TGTGCCAGCAGTGAAGGGGGACAGGGTTTCTACGAGCAGTACTTC. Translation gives CASSEGGQGFYEQYF.

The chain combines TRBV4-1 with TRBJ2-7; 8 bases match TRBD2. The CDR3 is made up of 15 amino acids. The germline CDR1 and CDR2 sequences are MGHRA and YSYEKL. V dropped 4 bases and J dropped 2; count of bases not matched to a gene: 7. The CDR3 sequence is CASSPRAGATYEQYF. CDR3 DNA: TGCGCCAGCAGCCCCCGAGCGGGGGCCACCTACGAGCAGTACTTC.

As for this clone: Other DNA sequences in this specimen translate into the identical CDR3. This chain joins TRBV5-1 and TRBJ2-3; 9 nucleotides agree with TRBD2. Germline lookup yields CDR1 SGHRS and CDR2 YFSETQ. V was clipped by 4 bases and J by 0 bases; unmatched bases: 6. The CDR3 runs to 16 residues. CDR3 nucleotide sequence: TGCGCCAGCAGCCCTTTAGCGGGGGCAAGCACAGATACGCAGTATTTT. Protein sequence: CASSPLAGASTDTQYF.

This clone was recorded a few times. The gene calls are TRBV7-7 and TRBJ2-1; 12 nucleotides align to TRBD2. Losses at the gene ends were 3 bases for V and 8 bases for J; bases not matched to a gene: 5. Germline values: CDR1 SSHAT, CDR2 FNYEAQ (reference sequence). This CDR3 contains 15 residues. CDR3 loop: CASSFSSGGADEQFF. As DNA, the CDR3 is TGTGCCAGCAGCTTTTCTAGCGGGGGGGCCGATGAGCAGTTCTTC.

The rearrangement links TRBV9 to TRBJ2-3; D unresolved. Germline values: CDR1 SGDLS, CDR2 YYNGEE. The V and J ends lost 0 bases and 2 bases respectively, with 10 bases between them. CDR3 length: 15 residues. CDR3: CASSVAPQDTDTQYF. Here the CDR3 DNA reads TGTGCCAGCAGCGTAGCCCCCCAGGACACAGATACGCAGTATTTT.

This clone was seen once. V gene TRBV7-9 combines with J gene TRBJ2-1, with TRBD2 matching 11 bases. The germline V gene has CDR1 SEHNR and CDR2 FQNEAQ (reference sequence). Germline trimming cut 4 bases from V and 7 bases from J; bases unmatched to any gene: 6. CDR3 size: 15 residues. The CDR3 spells CASSSRLAGLNEQFF. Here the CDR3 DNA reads TGTGCCAGCAGCTCACGACTAGCGGGGTTGAATGAGCAGTTCTTC.

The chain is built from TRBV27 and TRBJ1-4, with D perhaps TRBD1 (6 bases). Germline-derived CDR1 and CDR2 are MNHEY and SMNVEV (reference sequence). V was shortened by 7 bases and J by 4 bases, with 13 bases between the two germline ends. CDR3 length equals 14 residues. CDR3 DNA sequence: TGTGCCAGCACCACGGGACACCGTAATGAAAAACTGTTTTTT. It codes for CASTTGHRNEKLFF.

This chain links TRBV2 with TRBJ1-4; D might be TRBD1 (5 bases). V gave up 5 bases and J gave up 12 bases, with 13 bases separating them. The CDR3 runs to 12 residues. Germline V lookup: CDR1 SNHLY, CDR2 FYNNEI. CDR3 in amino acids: CASSTQGRELFF. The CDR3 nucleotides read TGTGCCAGCAGTACTCAGGGAAGGGAACTGTTTTTT.

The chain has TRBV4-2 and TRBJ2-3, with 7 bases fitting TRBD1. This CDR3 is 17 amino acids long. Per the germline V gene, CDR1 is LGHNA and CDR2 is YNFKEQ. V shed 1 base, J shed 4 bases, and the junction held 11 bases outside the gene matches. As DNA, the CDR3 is TGTGCCAGCAGCCAAGTAGCGACACAGGGGATCGCAGATACGCAGTATTTT. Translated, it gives CASSQVATQGIADTQYF.

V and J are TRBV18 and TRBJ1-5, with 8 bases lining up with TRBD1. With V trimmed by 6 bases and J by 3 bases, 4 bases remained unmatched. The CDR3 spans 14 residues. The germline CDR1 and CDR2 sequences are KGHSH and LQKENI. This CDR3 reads CASSRQGNNQPQHF. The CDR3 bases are TGTGCCAGCTCCCGACAGGGGAACAATCAGCCCCAGCATTTT.

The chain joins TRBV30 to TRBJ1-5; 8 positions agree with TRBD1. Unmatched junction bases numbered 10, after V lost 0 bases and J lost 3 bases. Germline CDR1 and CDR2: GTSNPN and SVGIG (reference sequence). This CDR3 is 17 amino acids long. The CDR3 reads CAWSVDRGLSYNQPQHF. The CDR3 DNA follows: TGTGCCTGGAGTGTAGACAGGGGATTATCCTACAATCAGCCCCAGCATTTT.

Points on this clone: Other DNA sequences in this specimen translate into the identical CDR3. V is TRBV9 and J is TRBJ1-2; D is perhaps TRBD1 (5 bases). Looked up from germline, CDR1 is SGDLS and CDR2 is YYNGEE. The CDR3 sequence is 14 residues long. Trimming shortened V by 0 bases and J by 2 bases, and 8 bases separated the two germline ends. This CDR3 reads CASSVGGGNYGYTF. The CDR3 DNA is TGTGCCAGCAGCGTAGGGGGGGGAAACTATGGCTACACCTTC. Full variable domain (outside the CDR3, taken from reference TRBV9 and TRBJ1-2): DSGVTQTPKHLITATGQRVTLRCSPRSGDLSVYWYQQSLDQGLQFLIQYYNGEERAKGNILERFSAQQFPDLHSELNLSSLELGDSALYFCASSVGGGNYGYTFGSGTRLTVV.

Written as DNA, the CDR3 is TGCGCCAGCAGCAAGCGGGGCTACACAGATACGCAGTATTTT. As protein: CASSKRGYTDTQYF. The V call is TRBV10-2, the J call TRBJ2-3; 7 nucleotides agree with TRBD2. CDR1 WSHSY and CDR2 SAAADI come from the germline V gene. J was trimmed by 2 bases and V by 6 bases; bases with no gene match: 5. The CDR3 covers 14 residues.

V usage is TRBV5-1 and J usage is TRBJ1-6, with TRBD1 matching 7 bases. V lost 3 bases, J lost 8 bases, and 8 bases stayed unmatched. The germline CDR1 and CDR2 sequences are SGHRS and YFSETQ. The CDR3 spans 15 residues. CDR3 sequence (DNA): TGCGCCAGCAGCTGGACAGGATCCACCTATTCACCCCTCCACTTT. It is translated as CASSWTGSTYSPLHF. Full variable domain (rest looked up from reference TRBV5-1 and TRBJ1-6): KAGVTQTPRYLIKTRGQQVTLSCSPISGHRSVSWYQQTPGQGLQFLFEYFSETQRNKGNFPGRFSGRQFSNSRSEMNVSTLELGDSALYLCASSWTGSTYSPLHFGNGTRLTVT.

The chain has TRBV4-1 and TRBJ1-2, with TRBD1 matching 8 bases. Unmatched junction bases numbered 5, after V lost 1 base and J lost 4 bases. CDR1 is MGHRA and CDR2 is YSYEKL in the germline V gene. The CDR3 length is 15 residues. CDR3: CASSQADRVLYGYTF. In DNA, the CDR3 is TGCGCCAGCAGCCAAGCGGACAGGGTGCTCTATGGCTACACCTTC.

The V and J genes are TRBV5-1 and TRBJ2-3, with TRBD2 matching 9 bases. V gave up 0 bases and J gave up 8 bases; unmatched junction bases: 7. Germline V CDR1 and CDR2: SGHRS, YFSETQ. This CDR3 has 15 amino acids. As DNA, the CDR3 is TGCGCCAGCAGCTTGGCAGCGGGGGGCCGGGGTACGCAGTATTTT. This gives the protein CASSLAAGGRGTQYF.

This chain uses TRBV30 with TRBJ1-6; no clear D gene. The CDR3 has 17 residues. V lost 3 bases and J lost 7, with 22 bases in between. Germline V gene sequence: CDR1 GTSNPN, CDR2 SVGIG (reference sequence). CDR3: CAWSDIHADLLNSPLHF. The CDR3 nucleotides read TGTGCCTGGAGCGACATCCACGCCGACCTCCTGAATTCACCCCTCCACTTT.

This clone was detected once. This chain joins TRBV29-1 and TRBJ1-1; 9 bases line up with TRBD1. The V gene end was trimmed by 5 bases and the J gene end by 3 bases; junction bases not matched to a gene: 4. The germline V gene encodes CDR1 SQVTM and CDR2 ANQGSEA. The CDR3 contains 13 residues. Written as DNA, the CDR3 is TGCAGCGTTTCGGGACAGGGTCACACTGAAGCTTTCTTT. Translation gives CSVSGQGHTEAFF.

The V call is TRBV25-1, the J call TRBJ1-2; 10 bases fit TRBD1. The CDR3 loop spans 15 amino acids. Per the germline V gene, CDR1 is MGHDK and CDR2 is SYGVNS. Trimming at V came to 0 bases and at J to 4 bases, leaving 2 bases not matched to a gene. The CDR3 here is CASSEYRDRGYGYTF. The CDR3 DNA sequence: TGTGCCAGCAGTGAATATAGGGACAGGGGCTATGGCTACACCTTC.